The 18 T cell receptor beta chains below come from one sample, sequenced in a study of PD-L1 blockade in urothelial cancer. Sample time point: peripheral blood 6 weeks after treatment start. Using immunoSEQ multiplex PCR, the repertoire was profiled, and TCRdb retains in-frame clones only, with some absent. The table records about 110,000 clones, less than 95% of them present only once. The sequencing here drew on PBMCs, taken around atezolizumab (anti-PD-L1) treatment. The receptors derive from a man in his fifties or sixties with urothelial cancer.

The chain couples TRBV7-2 to TRBJ2-1, with D hard to call. The CDR3 is 13 amino acids. V was cut by 2 bases and J by 7 bases, with 9 bases left in between. The V gene's germline CDR1 is SGHTA and CDR2 FQGNSA. The CDR3 DNA is TGTGCCAGCAGCTTAAATCTAGTGAATGAGCAGTTCTTC. Its protein is CASSLNLVNEQFF.

The CDR3 DNA reads as TGTGCCAGCAGGAGGATAGCGGGGGGGCCGAGATACGAGCAGTACTTC. It is translated as CASRRIAGGPRYEQYF. V and J are TRBV11-2 and TRBJ2-7, with 11 bases fitting TRBD2. Per germline, CDR1 SGHAT and CDR2 FQNNGV. This CDR3 contains 16 residues. V dropped 6 bases and J dropped 4; count of bases not matched to a gene: 11.

The J gene is TRBJ2-7, the V gene TRBV15, with a possible D match to TRBD2 (5 bases). CDR3 length equals 15 residues. Germline-derived CDR1 and CDR2 are LNHNV and YYDKDF (reference sequence). The V and J ends lost 1 base and 2 bases respectively, with 12 bases between them. The CDR3 region is CATSRGDGNTYEQYF. The CDR3, as DNA: TGTGCCACCAGCAGAGGTGACGGGAACACCTACGAGCAGTACTTC.

The rearrangement links TRBV2 to TRBJ2-1; D is perhaps TRBD1 (5 bases). The CDR3 runs 12 residues. Germline V gives CDR1 SNHLY, CDR2 FYNNEI. Trimming stripped 2 bases from V and 8 bases from J, with 7 bases between. CDR3 loop: CASSESRDEQFF. As DNA, the CDR3 is TGTGCCAGCAGTGAATCCAGGGATGAGCAGTTCTTC.

This clone has a single count. The gene calls are TRBV18 and TRBJ2-2, with 9 bases that match TRBD2. V shed 6 bases and J 3 bases; nucleotides not matched to a gene: 14. From germline, CDR1 is KGHSH and CDR2 LQKENI. The CDR3 consists of 18 residues. The CDR3 region is CASSNNPSGGIDTGELFF. In DNA, the CDR3 is TGTGCCAGCTCCAACAACCCCAGCGGGGGGATCGACACCGGGGAGCTGTTTTTT.

Comments on this clone: Other DNA sequences in the same sample also yield this CDR3. The J gene is TRBJ1-2, the V gene TRBV5-1, with 10 bases lining up with TRBD1. J lost 3 bases, V lost 3 bases, and 5 bases had no gene match. The CDR3 runs to 15 residues. Per the germline V gene, CDR1 is SGHRS and CDR2 is YFSETQ. CDR3 DNA: TGCGCCAGCAGCTCCGGGACAGGGGAGGACTATGGCTACACCTTC. Protein sequence: CASSSGTGEDYGYTF.

The J gene is TRBJ2-1, the V gene TRBV18, with 9 bases lining up with TRBD2. CDR1 is KGHSH and CDR2 is LQKENI in the germline V gene. This CDR3 comprises 15 residues. V lost 6 bases to trimming and J lost 0 bases; unmatched junction nucleotides: 3. The CDR3: CASSSSGSSYNEQFF. CDR3 DNA sequence: TGTGCCAGCTCCAGTAGCGGGAGCTCCTACAATGAGCAGTTCTTC.

CDR3 bases: TGCGCCAGCAGCCAAGACGTTTCAGGGACACCTGGAAACACCATATATTTT. Amino acid sequence: CASSQDVSGTPGNTIYF. The rearrangement uses TRBV4-3 and TRBJ1-3; tentatively, D is TRBD1 (6 bases). CDR1 is LGHNA and CDR2 is YSLEER in the germline V gene. This CDR3 contains 17 residues. The V and J ends lost 0 bases and 2 bases respectively, with 14 bases between them.

CDR3 protein: CASSLAVGAGVYEQYF. The CDR3 DNA follows: TGTGCCAGCTCACTGGCCGTAGGAGCGGGAGTGTACGAGCAGTACTTC. The chain is built from TRBV18 and TRBJ2-7; 8 bases are a match to TRBD2. The CDR3 loop spans 16 amino acids. The junction had 12 bases not matched to a gene; V was cut back by 4 bases and J by 4 bases. Germline values: CDR1 KGHSH, CDR2 LQKENI.

This sequence joins TRBV28 and TRBJ1-2, with 9 bases fitting TRBD1. The junction had 9 bases not matched to a gene; V was cut back by 6 bases and J by 7 bases. The CDR3 runs 14 residues. Germline V gene sequence: CDR1 MDHEN, CDR2 SYDVKM. The CDR3 region is CASSPGQGVSGYTF. In DNA, the CDR3 is TGTGCCAGCAGCCCGGGACAGGGAGTCAGTGGCTACACCTTC.

This chain links TRBV15 with TRBJ1-4; perhaps TRBD1 as D (5 bases). Per germline, CDR1 LNHNV and CDR2 YYDKDF (reference sequence). The CDR3 covers 15 residues. V lost 5 bases to trimming and J lost 12 bases, with 22 bases between them. The DNA of the CDR3 is TGTGCCACCAGCCATCGGCGGCAGGGTAGTAGAGAACTGTTTTTT. This encodes CATSHRRQGSRELFF.

This rearrangement joins TRBV4-2 to TRBJ2-6, with 11 bases fitting TRBD2. J gave up 0 bases and V 4 bases, and 5 bases lay outside the gene matches. The CDR3 extends over 18 amino acids. Germline V gene data show CDR1 as LGHNA and CDR2 as YNFKEQ. The CDR3 DNA is TGTGCCAGCAGCCTGTCTAGCGGGGGGTACTCTGGGGCCAACGTCCTGACTTTC. Encoded protein: CASSLSSGGYSGANVLTF.

The rearrangement links TRBV28 to TRBJ2-5; the D is unclear. Trimming took 7 bases from V and 4 from J, leaving 10 bases between them. CDR1 MDHEN and CDR2 SYDVKM come from the germline V gene. This CDR3 is built from 12 residues. The CDR3 loop is CASTRPGETQYF. In DNA form, the CDR3 reads TGTGCCAGCACGCGACCAGGAGAGACCCAGTACTTC.

The chain has TRBV9 and TRBJ2-7; 8 bases fit TRBD1. V shed 5 bases and J 5 bases; nucleotides not matched to a gene: 6. The CDR3 spans 13 residues. The germline gives CDR1 SGDLS, CDR2 YYNGEE. In DNA form, the CDR3 reads TGTGCCAGCAGTTGGACAGGGAGAGACGAGCAGTACTTC. Its protein product is CASSWTGRDEQYF.

V and J are TRBV7-3 and TRBJ2-2, with D perhaps TRBD2 (6 bases). The CDR3 contains 13 residues. The germline V and J ends were trimmed by 5 bases and 4 bases, with 8 bases remaining between them. The germline CDR1 and CDR2 sequences are SGHTA and FQGTGA. In nucleotides, the CDR3 is TGTGCCAGCAGCACCGGGGGCACCGGGGAGCTGTTTTTT. It codes for CASSTGGTGELFF.

The chain recombines TRBV28 with TRBJ2-7; perhaps TRBD2 as D (5 bases). This CDR3 comprises 12 residues. Trimming took 1 base from V and 6 from J, leaving 7 bases between them. Germline-derived CDR1 and CDR2 are MDHEN and SYDVKM. In DNA, the CDR3 is TGTGCCAGCAGTTTATCCGGGATCGAGCAGTACTTC. Protein product: CASSLSGIEQYF.

The chain employs TRBV11-3 and TRBJ2-7; possible D gene TRBD2, 6 bases. This CDR3 region has 12 residues. Germline lookup yields CDR1 SGHNT and CDR2 YENEEA. Between the trimmed V and J ends, which lost 5 bases and 4 bases, there was a span of 9 bases. CDR3 sequence (DNA): TGTGCCAGCAGCGCGGGACCTTACGAGCAGTACTTC. It translates to CASSAGPYEQYF.

This clone ranks as medium-sized. V usage is TRBV6-5 and J usage is TRBJ1-2; 8 nucleotides line up with TRBD1. V dropped 8 bases and J dropped 8; count of bases not matched to a gene: 4. Germline V gives CDR1 MNHEY, CDR2 SVGAGI. This CDR3 region has 11 residues. The CDR3 is CASGDRSGYTF. CDR3 DNA sequence: TGTGCCAGCGGGGACAGGTCCGGCTACACCTTC.